This is a list of T cell receptor beta chains from one sample in a study of control samples from healthy donors and cancer patients. Assay used: immunoSEQ multiplex PCR; TCRdb lists only in-frame clones, some missing. The sample lists 120,000 or so clones, about 91% occurring once. Sequencing was performed on blood. The receptors were sampled from a man in his late teens or twenties in good health. Both conserved end residues are part of each CDR3. A D gene is named only where the DNA matches it firmly. Size tells how often a clone was seen (once, few, many) or the class of an expanded clone, and some rows leave it out.

.	TRBV14	14	TRBJ1-1	.	CASSQDPLETEAFF	TGTGCCAGCAGCCAAGATCCCTTAGAGACTGAAGCTTTCTTT
.	TRBV5-1	13	TRBJ2-1	.	CASSLAGADEQFF	TGCGCCAGCAGCTTGGCGGGGGCGGATGAGCAGTTCTTC
.	TRBV19	16	TRBJ2-1	TRBD2	CASSIRTGGPPNEQFF	TGTGCCAGTAGTATTAGAACGGGGGGGCCCCCCAATGAGCAGTTCTTC
once	TRBV27	14	TRBJ2-1	.	CASSLEGAYNEQFF	TGTGCCAGCAGTTTAGAGGGGGCCTACAATGAGCAGTTCTTC
once	TRBV5-4	14	TRBJ2-3	TRBD1	CASSVQGVLDTQYF	TGTGCCAGCAGCGTGCAGGGGGTGTTAGATACGCAGTATTTT
.	TRBV7-3	18	TRBJ2-6	TRBD2	CASSVSTSGVSGANVLTF	TGTGCCAGCAGCGTCTCGACTAGCGGAGTCTCTGGGGCCAACGTCCTGACTTTC
.	TRBV5-4	12	TRBJ1-1	.	CASSSPRTEAFF	TGTGCCAGCAGCTCTCCGCGAACTGAAGCTTTCTTT
.	TRBV5-1	14	TRBJ2-1	.	CASSLGAANNEQFF	TGCGCCAGCAGCTTAGGGGCCGCTAACAATGAGCAGTTCTTC
.	TRBV15	16	TRBJ1-4	.	CATSRETGRTNEKLFF	TGTGCCACCAGCAGAGAGACGGGTCGTACGAATGAAAAACTGTTTTTT
.	TRBV19	17	TRBJ2-6	.	CASSTGGIFFGANVLTF	TGTGCCAGTAGTACAGGGGGGATTTTTTTTGGGGCCAACGTCCTGACTTTC
.	TRBV6-5	14	TRBJ2-1	TRBD1	CASSITGARNEQFF	TGTGCCAGCAGTATAACAGGGGCGAGGAATGAGCAGTTCTTC
.	TRBV10-1	16	TRBJ1-5	.	CASSEVFVGAYGPQHF	TGCGCCAGCAGTGAGGTGTTCGTCGGGGCGTATGGGCCCCAGCATTTT
.	TRBV5-5	16	TRBJ1-4	.	CASTSLWGGNNEKLFF	TGTGCCAGCACTTCCCTCTGGGGAGGGAATAATGAAAAACTGTTTTTT
.	TRBV27	13	TRBJ1-2	.	CASSLSRHYGYTF	TGTGCCAGCAGTTTATCACGGCACTATGGCTACACCTTC
.	TRBV2	14	TRBJ1-2	.	CASSERDGPYGYTF	TGTGCCAGCAGTGAACGGGACGGACCCTATGGCTACACCTTC
.	TRBV6-6	14	TRBJ1-2	.	CASSSSRGAFGYTF	TGTGCCAGCAGTTCCTCCCGGGGGGCGTTTGGCTACACCTTC
.	TRBV6-5	13	TRBJ1-2	TRBD1	CASSTGQNYGYTF	TGTGCCAGCAGTACGGGACAGAACTATGGCTACACCTTC
.	TRBV15	13	TRBJ2-6	.	CATASAGANVLTF	TGTGCCACCGCTTCGGCAGGGGCCAACGTCCTGACTTTC
.	TRBV7-2	16	TRBJ2-7	.	CASSLSLGGDSYEQYF	TGTGCCAGCAGCCTTTCCCTAGGGGGAGACTCCTACGAGCAGTACTTC
.	TRBV7-2	16	TRBJ2-3	.	CASSLSARGPSNTQYF	TGTGCCAGCAGCTTAAGCGCTAGAGGGCCCTCTAATACGCAGTATTTT
.	TRBV15	20	TRBJ2-6	TRBD1	CATSRVEQGSGGFGANVLTF	TGTGCCACCAGCAGAGTCGAACAGGGGAGTGGTGGCTTTGGGGCCAACGTCCTGACTTTC
.	TRBV29-1	13	TRBJ1-2	TRBD1	CSSRDREDYGYTF	TGCAGCTCGCGGGACAGGGAAGACTATGGCTACACCTTC
few	TRBV6-6	16	TRBJ2-2	TRBD1	CASIPPGTGNTGELFF	TGTGCCAGCATTCCCCCCGGGACAGGGAACACCGGGGAGCTGTTTTTT
.	TRBV9	15	TRBJ2-2	.	CASSHDRENTGELFF	TGTGCCAGCAGCCATGACCGGGAAAACACCGGGGAGCTGTTTTTT
.	TRBV9	13	TRBJ2-7	.	CASSRDGDYEQYF	TGTGCCAGCAGCCGGGACGGAGACTACGAGCAGTACTTC
.	TRBV5-1	13	TRBJ1-1	.	CASSLTQNTEAFF	TGCGCCAGCAGCTTGACGCAGAACACTGAAGCTTTCTTT
.	TRBV11-2	13	TRBJ1-1	.	CASSLSPVGEAFF	TGTGCCAGCAGCTTATCCCCGGTTGGTGAAGCTTTCTTT
.	TRBV19	14	TRBJ2-3	.	CASSIEQGTDTQYF	TGTGCCAGTAGTATAGAGCAGGGGACAGATACGCAGTATTTT
.	TRBV6-5	16	TRBJ1-1	TRBD1	CASSYSTGFMNTEAFF	TGTGCCAGCAGTTACTCGACAGGGTTCATGAACACTGAAGCTTTCTTT
.	TRBV10-3	14	TRBJ2-2	TRBD2	CAIRASGATGELFF	TGTGCCATCAGAGCTAGCGGGGCTACCGGGGAGCTGTTTTTT
.	TRBV7-6	16	TRBJ1-1	TRBD1	CASSWETGGPNTEAFF	TGTGCCAGCAGTTGGGAGACAGGGGGCCCGAACACTGAAGCTTTCTTT
.	TRBV7-9	14	TRBJ2-1	.	CASSLLGASDEQFF	TGTGCCAGCAGCTTACTGGGCGCTAGCGATGAGCAGTTCTTC
.	TRBV6-4	14	TRBJ2-1	TRBD2	CASSGLAGGHEQFF	TGTGCCAGCAGTGGACTAGCGGGGGGGCATGAGCAGTTCTTC
.	TRBV5-4	15	TRBJ1-1	.	CASSVTGQPYTEAFF	TGTGCCAGCAGCGTGACGGGACAACCCTACACTGAAGCTTTCTTT
.	TRBV19	14	TRBJ1-1	.	CASSIDHPTGEAFF	TGTGCCAGTAGTATTGACCACCCGACAGGTGAAGCTTTCTTT
.	TRBV19	13	TRBJ2-6	.	CASSISGANVLTF	TGTGCCAGTAGTATCTCTGGGGCCAACGTCCTGACTTTC
.	TRBV5-1	14	TRBJ2-2	.	CASSRTENTGELFF	TGCGCCAGCAGCCGGACCGAGAACACCGGGGAGCTGTTTTTT
.	TRBV6-6	17	TRBJ1-1	TRBD1	CASTRRQGAQRDTEAFF	TGTGCCAGCACTCGTAGACAGGGGGCGCAAAGGGACACTGAAGCTTTCTTT
.	TRBV3-1/TRBV3-2	18	TRBJ2-5	TRBD2	CASSQERGEHIRQETQYF	TGTGCCAGCAGCCAAGAGCGGGGGGAACACATTCGCCAAGAGACCCAGTACTTC
.	TRBV11-2	14	TRBJ2-7	.	CASSLRQLFYEQYF	TGTGCCAGCAGCCTAAGACAACTATTCTACGAGCAGTACTTC
.	TRBV13	16	TRBJ2-2	.	CASSLLGQANTGELFF	TGTGCCAGCAGCTTACTTGGTCAGGCCAACACCGGGGAGCTGTTTTTT
.	TRBV7-9	12	TRBJ2-3	.	CASSSAGDTQYF	TGTGCCAGCAGCTCAGCAGGAGATACGCAGTATTTT
.	TRBV6-5	14	TRBJ2-5	.	CASSSTGGGETQYF	TGTGCCAGCAGTTCCACAGGGGGGGGAGAGACCCAGTACTTC
.	TRBV5-8	16	TRBJ1-5	TRBD1	CASSSPRTGQDQPQHF	TGTGCCAGCAGCTCACCAAGGACAGGGCAGGATCAGCCCCAGCATTTT
.	TRBV10-3	14	TRBJ2-3	.	CAISEGSNTDTQYF	TGTGCCATCAGTGAAGGATCCAACACAGATACGCAGTATTTT
.	TRBV9	15	TRBJ2-7	.	CASSVGSGIAYEQYF	TGTGCCAGCAGCGTAGGTAGCGGTATTGCCTACGAGCAGTACTTC
.	TRBV30	13	TRBJ1-1	.	CAWSVQANTEAFF	TGTGCCTGGAGTGTGCAGGCGAACACTGAAGCTTTCTTT